Sequencing of this T cell receptor beta chain was carried out in a study of cytomegalovirus exposure and HLA in healthy donors. Every donor was a healthy person donating bone marrow. Study-level points and caveats: Usually a TCR sequence was rare, but some public TCRs were found in many donors. An analysis was carried out later, and it reportedly showed fewer N-insertions in an Asian-associated ancestry cluster than the approximately 670-donor mean. Earlier analysis yielded a pattern in which most TCR beta V segments were productive about 90% or about 30% of the time.

A multiplex PCR was run with 60 Vbeta primers and 13 Jbeta primers. Only in-frame clones appear in the TCRdb table, and some are missing; sequencing was by immunoSEQ multiplex PCR. The sample lists 150,000 to 200,000 clones; 75% to 90% were seen once. This clone was detected a few times. What it binds is unknown. Germline V gives CDR1 SNHLY, CDR2 FYNNEI. The CDR3 runs 16 residues. V lost 2 bases to trimming and J lost 9 bases; unmatched junction nucleotides: 11. The chain employs TRBV2 and TRBJ2-1, with TRBD2 matching over 9 bases. The source material was PBMCs. The TCR was taken from a girl aged 2-10 years in good health and CMV-seropositive. CDR3 sequence reads: CASSEPASGAGSEQFF. CDR3 in DNA: TGTGCCAGCAGTGAACCCGCTAGCGGGGCGGGGAGTGAGCAGTTCTTC.